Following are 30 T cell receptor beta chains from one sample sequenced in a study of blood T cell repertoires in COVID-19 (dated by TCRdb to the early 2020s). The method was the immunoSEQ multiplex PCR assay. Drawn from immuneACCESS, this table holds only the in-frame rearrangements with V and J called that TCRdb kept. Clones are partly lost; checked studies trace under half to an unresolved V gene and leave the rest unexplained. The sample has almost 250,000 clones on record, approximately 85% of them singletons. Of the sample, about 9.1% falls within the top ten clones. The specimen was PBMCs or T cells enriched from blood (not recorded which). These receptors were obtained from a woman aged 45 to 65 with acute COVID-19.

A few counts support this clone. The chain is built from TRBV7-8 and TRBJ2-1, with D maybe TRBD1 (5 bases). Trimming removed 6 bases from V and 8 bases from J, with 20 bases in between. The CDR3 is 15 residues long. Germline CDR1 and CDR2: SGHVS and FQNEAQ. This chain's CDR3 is CASSRRGTAFDEQFF. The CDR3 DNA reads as TGTGCCAGCAGTCGTAGGGGTACGGCTTTCGATGAGCAGTTCTTC.

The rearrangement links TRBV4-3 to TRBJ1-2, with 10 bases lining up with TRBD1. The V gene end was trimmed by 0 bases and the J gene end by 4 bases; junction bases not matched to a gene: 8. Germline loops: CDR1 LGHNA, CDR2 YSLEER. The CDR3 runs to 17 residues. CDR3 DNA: TGCGCCAGCAGCCAAGACCGGGACAGGGGTCTTAGCTATGGCTACACCTTC. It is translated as CASSQDRDRGLSYGYTF.

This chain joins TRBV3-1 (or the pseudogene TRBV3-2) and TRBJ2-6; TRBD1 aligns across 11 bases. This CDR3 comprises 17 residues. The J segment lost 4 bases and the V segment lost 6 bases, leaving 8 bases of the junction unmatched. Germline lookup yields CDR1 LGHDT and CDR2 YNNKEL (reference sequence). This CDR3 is CASRIGQGANGANVLTF. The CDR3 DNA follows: TGTGCCAGCAGGATCGGACAGGGGGCTAACGGGGCCAACGTCCTGACTTTC.

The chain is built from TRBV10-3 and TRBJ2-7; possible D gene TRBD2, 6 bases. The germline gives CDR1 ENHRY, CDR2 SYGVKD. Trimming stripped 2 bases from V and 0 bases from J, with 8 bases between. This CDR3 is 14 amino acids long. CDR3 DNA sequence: TGTGCCATCAGTGAGGTCGGGAGCTCCTACGAGCAGTACTTC. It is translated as CAISEVGSSYEQYF.

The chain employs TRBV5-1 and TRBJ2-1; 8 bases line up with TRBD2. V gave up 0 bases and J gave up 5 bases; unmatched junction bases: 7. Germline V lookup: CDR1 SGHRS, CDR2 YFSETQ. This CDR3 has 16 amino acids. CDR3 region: CASSLAVRGVHNEQFF. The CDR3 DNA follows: TGCGCCAGCAGCTTGGCAGTGCGGGGGGTTCACAATGAGCAGTTCTTC.

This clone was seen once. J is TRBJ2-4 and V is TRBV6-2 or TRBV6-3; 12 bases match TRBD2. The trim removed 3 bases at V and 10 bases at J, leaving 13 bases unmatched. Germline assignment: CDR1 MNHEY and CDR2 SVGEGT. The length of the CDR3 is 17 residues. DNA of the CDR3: TGTGCCAGCAGTTATTACCCCTCTAGCGGGGGGGCCCAAATTCAGTACTTC. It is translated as CASSYYPSSGGAQIQYF.

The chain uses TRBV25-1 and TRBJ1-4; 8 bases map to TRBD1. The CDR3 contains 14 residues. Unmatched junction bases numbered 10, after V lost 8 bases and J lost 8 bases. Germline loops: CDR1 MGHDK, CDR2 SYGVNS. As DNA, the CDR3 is TGTGCCAGCCAGGGGGCAGGCAGGAGGGAAAAACTGTTTTTT. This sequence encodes CASQGAGRREKLFF.

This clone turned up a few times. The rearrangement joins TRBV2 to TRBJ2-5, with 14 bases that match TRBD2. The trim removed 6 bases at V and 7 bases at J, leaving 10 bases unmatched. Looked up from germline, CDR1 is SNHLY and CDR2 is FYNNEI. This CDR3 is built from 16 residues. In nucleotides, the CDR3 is TGTGCCAGCAGCTTCGGGACTAGCGGGGGAGGAGGGACCCAGTACTTC. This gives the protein CASSFGTSGGGGTQYF.

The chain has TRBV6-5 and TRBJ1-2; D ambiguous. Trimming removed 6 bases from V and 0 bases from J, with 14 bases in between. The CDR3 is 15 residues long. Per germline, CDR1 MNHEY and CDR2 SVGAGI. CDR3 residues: CASRGSVLANYGYTF. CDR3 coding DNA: TGTGCCAGCAGAGGATCGGTCCTAGCTAACTATGGCTACACCTTC.

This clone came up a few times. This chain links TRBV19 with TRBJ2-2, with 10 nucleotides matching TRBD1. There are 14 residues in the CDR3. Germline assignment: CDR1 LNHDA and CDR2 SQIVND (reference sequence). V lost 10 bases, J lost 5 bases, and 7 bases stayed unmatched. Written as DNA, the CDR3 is TGTGCCACGTTCCGGGACAGGGGTACCGGGGAGCTGTTTTTT. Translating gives CATFRDRGTGELFF.

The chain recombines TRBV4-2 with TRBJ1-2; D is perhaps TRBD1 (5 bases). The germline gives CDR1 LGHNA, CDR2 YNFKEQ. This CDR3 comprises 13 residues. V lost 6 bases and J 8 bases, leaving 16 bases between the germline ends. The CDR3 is CASSPSRDKGYTF. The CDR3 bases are TGTGCCAGCAGTCCCTCCAGGGATAAGGGCTACACCTTC.

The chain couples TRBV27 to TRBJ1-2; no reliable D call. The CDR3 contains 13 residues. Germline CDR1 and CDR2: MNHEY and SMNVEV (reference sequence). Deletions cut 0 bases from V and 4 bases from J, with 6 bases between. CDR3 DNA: TGTGCCAGCAGTTTATCGGCGGGCTATGGCTACACCTTC. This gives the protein CASSLSAGYGYTF.

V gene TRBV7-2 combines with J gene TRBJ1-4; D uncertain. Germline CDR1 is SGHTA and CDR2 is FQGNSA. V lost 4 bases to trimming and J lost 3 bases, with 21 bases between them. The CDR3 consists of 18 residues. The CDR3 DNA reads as TGTGCCAGCAGCTCGAGAGGGTACGGGCTTGTGGCTAATGAAAAACTGTTTTTT. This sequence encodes CASSSRGYGLVANEKLFF.

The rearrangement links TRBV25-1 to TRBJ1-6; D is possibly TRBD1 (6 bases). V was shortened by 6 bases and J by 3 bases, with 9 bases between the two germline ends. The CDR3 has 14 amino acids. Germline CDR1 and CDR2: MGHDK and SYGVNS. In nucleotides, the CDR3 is TGTGCCAGCAGGTGGACAGACTATAATTCACCCCTCCACTTT. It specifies CASRWTDYNSPLHF.

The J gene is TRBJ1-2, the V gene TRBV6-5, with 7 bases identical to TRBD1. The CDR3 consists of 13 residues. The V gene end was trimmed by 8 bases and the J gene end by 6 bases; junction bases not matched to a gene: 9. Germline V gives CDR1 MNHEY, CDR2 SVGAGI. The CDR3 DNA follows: TGTGCCAGCCGTCGACAGGGTAAAAATGGCTACACCTTC. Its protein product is CASRRQGKNGYTF.

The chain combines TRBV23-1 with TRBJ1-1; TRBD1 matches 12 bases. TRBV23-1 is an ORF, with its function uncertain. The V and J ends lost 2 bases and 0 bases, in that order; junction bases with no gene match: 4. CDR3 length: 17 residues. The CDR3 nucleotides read TGCGCCAGCAGTCAAGGGACAGGGGGCAAGATGAACACTGAAGCTTTCTTT. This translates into CASSQGTGGKMNTEAFF.

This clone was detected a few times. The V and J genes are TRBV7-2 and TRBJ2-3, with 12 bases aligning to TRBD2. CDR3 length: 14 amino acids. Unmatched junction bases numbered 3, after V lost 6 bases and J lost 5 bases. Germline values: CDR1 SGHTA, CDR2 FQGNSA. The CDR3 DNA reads TGTGCCAGCAGTTCTAGCGGGGGGGTAGATACGCAGTATTTT. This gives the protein CASSSSGGVDTQYF.

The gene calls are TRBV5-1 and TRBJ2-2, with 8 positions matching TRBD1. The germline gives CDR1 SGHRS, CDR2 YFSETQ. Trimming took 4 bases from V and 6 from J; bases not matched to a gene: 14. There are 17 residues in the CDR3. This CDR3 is CASSDDRGPTLSGELFF. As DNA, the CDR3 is TGCGCCAGCAGCGACGACAGGGGACCCACATTGTCCGGGGAGCTGTTTTTT.

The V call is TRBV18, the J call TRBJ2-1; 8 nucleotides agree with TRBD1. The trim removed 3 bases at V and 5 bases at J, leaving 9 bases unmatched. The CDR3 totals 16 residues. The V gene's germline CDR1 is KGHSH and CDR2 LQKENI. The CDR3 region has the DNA TGTGCCAGCTCACCGCCGACAGGGGCCTTGGACAATGAGCAGTTCTTC. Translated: CASSPPTGALDNEQFF.

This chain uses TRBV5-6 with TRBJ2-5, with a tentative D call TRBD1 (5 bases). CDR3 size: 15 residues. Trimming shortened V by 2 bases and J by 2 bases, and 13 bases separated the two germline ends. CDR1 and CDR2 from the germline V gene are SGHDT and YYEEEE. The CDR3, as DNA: TGTGCCAGCAGCTTTTATTTGGCAGGGCAAGAGACCCAGTACTTC. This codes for CASSFYLAGQETQYF.

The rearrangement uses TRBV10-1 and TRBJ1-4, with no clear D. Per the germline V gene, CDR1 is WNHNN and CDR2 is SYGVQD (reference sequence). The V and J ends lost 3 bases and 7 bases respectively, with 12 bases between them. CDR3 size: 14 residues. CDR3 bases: TGCGCCAGCAGTGATGGGAGGGTTGGTGAAAAACTGTTTTTT. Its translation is CASSDGRVGEKLFF.

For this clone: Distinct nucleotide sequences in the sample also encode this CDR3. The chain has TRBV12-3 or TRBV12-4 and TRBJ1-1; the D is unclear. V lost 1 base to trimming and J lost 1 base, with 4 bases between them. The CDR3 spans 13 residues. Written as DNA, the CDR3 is TGTGCCAGCAGTTTAGGGGCGAACACTGAAGCTTTCTTT. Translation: CASSLGANTEAFF.

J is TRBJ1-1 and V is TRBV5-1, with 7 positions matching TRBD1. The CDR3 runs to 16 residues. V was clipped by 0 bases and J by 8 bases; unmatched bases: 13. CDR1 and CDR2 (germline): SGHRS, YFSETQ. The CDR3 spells CASSLAEFDRAREAFF. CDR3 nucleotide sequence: TGCGCCAGCAGCTTGGCGGAATTCGACAGGGCCCGCGAAGCTTTCTTT.

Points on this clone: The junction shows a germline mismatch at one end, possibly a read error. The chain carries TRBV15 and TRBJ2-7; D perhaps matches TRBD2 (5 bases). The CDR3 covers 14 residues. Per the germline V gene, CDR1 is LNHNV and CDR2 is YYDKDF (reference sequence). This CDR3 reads CATSRDQGDYGQYF. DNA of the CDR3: TGTGCCACCAGCAGAGATCAAGGAGACTACGGGCAGTACTTC.

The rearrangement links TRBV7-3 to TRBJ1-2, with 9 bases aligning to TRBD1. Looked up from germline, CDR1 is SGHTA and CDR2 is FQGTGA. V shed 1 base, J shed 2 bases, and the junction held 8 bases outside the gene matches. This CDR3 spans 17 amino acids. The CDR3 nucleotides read TGTGCCAGCAGCTTAAAGGGAGGGGACAGGGACAACTATGGCTACACCTTC. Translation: CASSLKGGDRDNYGYTF. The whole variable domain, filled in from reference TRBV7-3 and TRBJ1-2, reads GAGVSQTPSNKVTEKGKYVELRCDPISGHTALYWYRQSLGQGPEFLIYFQGTGAADDSGLPNDRFFAVRPEGSVSTLKIQRTERGDSAVYLCASSLKGGDRDNYGYTFGSGTRLTVV.

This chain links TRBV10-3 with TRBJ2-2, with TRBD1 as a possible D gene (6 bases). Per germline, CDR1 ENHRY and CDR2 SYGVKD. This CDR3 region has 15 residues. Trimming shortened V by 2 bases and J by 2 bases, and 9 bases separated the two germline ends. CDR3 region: CAISERTVNTGELFF. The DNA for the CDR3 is TGTGCCATCAGTGAGCGGACAGTTAACACCGGGGAGCTGTTTTTT.

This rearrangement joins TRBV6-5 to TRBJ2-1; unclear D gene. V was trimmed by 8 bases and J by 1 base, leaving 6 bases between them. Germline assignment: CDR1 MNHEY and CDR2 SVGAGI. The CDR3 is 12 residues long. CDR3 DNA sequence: TGTGCCAGCGCGGTTTCCTACAATGAGCAGTTCTTC. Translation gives CASAVSYNEQFF.

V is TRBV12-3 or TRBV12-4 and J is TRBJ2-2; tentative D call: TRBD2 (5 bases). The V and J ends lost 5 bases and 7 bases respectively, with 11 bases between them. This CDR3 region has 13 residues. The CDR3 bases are TGTGCCAGCAGTCTTCGACGGGACGGGGAGCTGTTTTTT. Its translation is CASSLRRDGELFF.

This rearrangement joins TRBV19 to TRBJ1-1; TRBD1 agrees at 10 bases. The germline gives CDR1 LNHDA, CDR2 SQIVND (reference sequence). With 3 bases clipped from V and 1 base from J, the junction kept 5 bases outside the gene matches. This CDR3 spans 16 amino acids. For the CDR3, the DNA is TGTGCCAGTAGTATTAGACAGGGGGCTCAGAACACTGAAGCTTTCTTT. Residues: CASSIRQGAQNTEAFF.

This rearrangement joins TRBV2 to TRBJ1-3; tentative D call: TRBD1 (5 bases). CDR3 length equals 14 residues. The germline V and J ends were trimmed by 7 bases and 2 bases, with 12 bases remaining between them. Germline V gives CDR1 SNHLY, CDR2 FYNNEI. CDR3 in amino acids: CASTDQGTGNTIYF. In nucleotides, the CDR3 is TGTGCCAGCACCGACCAGGGAACTGGAAACACCATATATTTT. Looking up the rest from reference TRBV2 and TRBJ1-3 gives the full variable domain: EPEVTQTPSHQVTQMGQEVILRCVPISNHLYFYWYRQILGQKVEFLVSFYNNEISEKSEIFDDQFSVERPDGSNFTLKIRSTKLEDSAMYFCASTDQGTGNTIYFGEGSWLTVV.